This T cell receptor (beta chain) was documented in a study of shared clonotypes between healthy human individuals. CDR1 and CDR2 from the germline V gene are MNHNY and SVGAGI (reference sequence). This CDR3 spans 14 amino acids. Deletions cut 0 bases from V and 4 bases from J, with 9 bases between. Some 29,000 T cell genomes (approximately 0.2 ug DNA) went into each sorted-subset replicate. This table comes from immunoSEQ multiplex PCR, and its TCRdb copy is limited to in-frame clones, with some not included. The sample shows about 2 million clones, roughly 95% of them seen only once. This clonotype was sampled from a young man in good health. The sequenced sample was naive CD4+ T cells sorted from blood. Subset specified: CD45RA+ positively selected. The chain links TRBV6-6 to TRBJ2-5, with D possibly matching TRBD1 (5 bases). The CDR3: CASSYSAGLETQYF. The CDR3 bases are TGTGCCAGCAGTTACTCAGCAGGGTTAGAGACCCAGTACTTC.